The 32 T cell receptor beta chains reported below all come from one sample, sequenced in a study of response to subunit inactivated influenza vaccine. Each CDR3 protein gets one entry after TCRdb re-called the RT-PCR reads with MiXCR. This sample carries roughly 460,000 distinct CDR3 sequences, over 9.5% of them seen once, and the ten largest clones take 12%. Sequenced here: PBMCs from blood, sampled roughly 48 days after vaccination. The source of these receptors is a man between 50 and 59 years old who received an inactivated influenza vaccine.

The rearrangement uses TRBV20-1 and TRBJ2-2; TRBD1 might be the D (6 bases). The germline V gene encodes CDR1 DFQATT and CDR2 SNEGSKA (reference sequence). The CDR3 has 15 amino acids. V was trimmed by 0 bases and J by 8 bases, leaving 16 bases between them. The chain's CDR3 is CSARDTGPSGGELFF. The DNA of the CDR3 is TGCAGTGCTAGAGATACAGGGCCCTCTGGGGGGGAGCTGTTTTTT.

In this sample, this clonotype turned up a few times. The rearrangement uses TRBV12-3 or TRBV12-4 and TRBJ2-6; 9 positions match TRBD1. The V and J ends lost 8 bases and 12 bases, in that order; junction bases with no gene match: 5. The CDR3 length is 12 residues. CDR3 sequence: CASGTGNPVLTF. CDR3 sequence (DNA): TGTGCCAGCGGGACAGGGAATCCCGTCCTGACTTTC.

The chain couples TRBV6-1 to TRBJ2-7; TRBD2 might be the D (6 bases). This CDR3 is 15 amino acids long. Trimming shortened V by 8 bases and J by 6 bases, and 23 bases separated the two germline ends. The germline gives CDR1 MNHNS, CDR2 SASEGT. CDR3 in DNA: TGTGCCAGCGATTTTAGCGGAACAGAAGCCTTCGAGCAGTACTTC. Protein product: CASDFSGTEAFEQYF.

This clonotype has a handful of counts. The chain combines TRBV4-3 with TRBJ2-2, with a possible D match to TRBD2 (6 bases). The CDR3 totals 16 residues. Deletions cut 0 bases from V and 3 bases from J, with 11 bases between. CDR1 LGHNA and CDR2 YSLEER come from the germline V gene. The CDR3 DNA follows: TGCGCCAGCAGCCAAGATGAGCGGGTGGACACCGGGGAGCTGTTTTTT. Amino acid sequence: CASSQDERVDTGELFF.

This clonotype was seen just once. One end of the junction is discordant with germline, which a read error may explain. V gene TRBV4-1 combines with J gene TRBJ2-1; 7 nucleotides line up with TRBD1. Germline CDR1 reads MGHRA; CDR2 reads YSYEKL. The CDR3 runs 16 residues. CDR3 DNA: TGCGCCAGCAGCCAAGAGGGAACAGGGGTATACAAGGAGCAGTTCTTC. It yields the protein CASSQEGTGVYKEQFF.

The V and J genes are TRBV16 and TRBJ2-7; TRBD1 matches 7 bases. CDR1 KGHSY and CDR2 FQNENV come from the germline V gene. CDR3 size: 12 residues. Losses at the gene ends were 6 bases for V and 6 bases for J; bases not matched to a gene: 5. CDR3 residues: CASSRQGAEQYF. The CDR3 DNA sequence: TGTGCCAGCAGTCGACAGGGCGCCGAGCAGTACTTC.

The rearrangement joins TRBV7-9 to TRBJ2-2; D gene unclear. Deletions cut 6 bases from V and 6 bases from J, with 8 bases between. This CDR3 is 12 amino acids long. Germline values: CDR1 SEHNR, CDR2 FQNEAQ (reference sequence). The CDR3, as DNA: TGTGCCAGCAGGCCGCCGTCCGGGGAGCTGTTTTTT. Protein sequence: CASRPPSGELFF.

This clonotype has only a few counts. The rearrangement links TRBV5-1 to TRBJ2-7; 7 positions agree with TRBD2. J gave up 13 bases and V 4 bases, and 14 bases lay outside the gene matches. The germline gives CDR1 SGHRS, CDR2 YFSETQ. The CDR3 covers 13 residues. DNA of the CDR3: TGCGCCAGCAGCCCAACAAGCGGGGATGCAAAATACTTC. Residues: CASSPTSGDAKYF.

CDR3 region: CASSRGGAGVSTDTQYF. CDR3 bases: TGTGCCAGCAGCAGAGGGGGGGCGGGAGTTAGCACAGATACGCAGTATTTT. The V and J genes are TRBV7-2 and TRBJ2-3; possible D gene TRBD2, 7 bases. CDR3 size: 17 residues. The ends were cut back, 5 bases at V and 0 bases at J, with 18 bases in the middle. Germline V CDR1 and CDR2: SGHTA, FQGNSA.

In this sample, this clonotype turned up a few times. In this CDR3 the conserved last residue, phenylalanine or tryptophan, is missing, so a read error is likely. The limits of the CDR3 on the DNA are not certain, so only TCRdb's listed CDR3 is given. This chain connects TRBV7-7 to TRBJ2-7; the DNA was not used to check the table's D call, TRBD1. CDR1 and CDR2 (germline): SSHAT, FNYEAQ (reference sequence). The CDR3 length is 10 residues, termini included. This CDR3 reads CASSSTGGRS.

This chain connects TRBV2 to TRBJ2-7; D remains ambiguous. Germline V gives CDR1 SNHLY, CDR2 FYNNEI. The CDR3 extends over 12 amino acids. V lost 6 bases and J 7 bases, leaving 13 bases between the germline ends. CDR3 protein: CASSVNLDEQYF. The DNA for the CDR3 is TGTGCCAGCAGCGTCAATCTAGATGAGCAGTACTTC.

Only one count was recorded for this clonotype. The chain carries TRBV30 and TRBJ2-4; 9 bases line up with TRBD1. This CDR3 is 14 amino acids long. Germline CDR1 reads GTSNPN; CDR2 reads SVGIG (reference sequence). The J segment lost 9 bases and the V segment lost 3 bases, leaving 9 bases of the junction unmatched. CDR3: CAWRRTGVFGIQYF. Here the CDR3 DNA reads TGTGCCTGGAGGAGGACAGGGGTTTTTGGCATTCAGTACTTC.

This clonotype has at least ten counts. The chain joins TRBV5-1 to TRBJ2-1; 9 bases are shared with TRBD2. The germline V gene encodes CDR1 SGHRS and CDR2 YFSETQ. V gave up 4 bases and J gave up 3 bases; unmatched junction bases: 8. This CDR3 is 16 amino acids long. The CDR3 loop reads CASSLETSGVYNEQFF. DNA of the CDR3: TGCGCCAGCAGCCTGGAGACTAGCGGAGTCTACAATGAGCAGTTCTTC.

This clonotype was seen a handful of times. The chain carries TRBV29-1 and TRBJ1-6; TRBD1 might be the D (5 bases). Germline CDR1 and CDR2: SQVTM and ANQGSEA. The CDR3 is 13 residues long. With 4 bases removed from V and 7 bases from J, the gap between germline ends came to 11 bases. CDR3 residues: CSVGEGLNSPLHF. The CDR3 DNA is TGCAGCGTTGGTGAGGGACTAAATTCACCCCTCCACTTT.

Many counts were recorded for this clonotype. The CDR3 DNA reads TGCAGCGTTGAACCTGGGGACAGGGTTGGATACGAGCAGTACTTC. Translation: CSVEPGDRVGYEQYF. The rearrangement joins TRBV29-1 to TRBJ2-7; 9 bases match TRBD1. V lost 2 bases to trimming and J lost 4 bases; unmatched junction nucleotides: 9. This CDR3 has 15 residues. CDR1 and CDR2 (germline): SQVTM, ANQGSEA.

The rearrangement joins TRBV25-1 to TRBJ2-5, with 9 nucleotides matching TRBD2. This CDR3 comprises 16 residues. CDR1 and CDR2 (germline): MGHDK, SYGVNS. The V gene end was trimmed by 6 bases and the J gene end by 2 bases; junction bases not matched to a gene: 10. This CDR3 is CASSLLTTSGQETQYF. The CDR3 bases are TGTGCCAGCAGCCTCCTAACTACTAGCGGGCAAGAGACCCAGTACTTC.

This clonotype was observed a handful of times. CDR3 protein: CARGAGDISYEQYF. CDR3 coding DNA: TGTGCCAGAGGAGCGGGGGACATCTCCTACGAGCAGTACTTC. V and J are TRBV25-1 and TRBJ2-7; 8 nucleotides match TRBD2. This CDR3 comprises 14 residues. Germline values: CDR1 MGHDK, CDR2 SYGVNS. Germline trimming cut 9 bases from V and 0 bases from J; bases unmatched to any gene: 7.

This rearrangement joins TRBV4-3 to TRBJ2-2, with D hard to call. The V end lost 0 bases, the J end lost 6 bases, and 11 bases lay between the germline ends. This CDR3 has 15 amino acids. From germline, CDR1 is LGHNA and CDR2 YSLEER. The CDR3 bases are TGCGCCAGCAGCCAAGATTTTCTAGGCCCCGGGGAGCTGTTTTTT. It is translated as CASSQDFLGPGELFF.

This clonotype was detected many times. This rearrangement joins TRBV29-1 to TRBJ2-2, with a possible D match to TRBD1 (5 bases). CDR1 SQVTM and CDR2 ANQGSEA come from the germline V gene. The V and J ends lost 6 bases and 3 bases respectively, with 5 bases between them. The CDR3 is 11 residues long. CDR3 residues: CSVQDTGELFF. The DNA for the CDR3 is TGCAGCGTACAGGACACCGGGGAGCTGTTTTTT.

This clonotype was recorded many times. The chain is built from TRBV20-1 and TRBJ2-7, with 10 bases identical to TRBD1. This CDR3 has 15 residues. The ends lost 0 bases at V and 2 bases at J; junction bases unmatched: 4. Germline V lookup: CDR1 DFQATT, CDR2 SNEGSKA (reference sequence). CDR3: CSARDWDRGTYEQYF. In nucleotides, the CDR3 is TGCAGTGCTAGAGATTGGGACAGGGGAACCTACGAGCAGTACTTC.

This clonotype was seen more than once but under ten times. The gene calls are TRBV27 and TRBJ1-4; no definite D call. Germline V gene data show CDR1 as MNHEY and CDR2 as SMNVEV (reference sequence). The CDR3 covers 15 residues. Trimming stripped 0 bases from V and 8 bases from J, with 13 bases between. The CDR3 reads CASSLSRARGEKLFF. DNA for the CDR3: TGTGCCAGCAGTTTATCCCGGGCCCGGGGAGAAAAACTGTTTTTT.

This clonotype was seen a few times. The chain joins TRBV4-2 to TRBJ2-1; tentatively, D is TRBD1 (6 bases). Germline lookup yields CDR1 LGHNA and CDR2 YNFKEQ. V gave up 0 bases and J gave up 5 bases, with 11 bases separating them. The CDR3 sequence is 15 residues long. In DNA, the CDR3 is TGTGCCAGCAGCCAAGATTGGCCAGGGGACAATGAGCAGTTCTTC. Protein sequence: CASSQDWPGDNEQFF.

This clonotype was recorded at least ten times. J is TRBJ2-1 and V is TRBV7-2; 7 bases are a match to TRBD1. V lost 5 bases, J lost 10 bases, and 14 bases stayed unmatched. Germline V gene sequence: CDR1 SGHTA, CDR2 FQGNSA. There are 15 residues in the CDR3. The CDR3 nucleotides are TGTGCCAGCAGCCCCTGGACAGGTGCCGAGGTCGAGCAGTTCTTC. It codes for CASSPWTGAEVEQFF.

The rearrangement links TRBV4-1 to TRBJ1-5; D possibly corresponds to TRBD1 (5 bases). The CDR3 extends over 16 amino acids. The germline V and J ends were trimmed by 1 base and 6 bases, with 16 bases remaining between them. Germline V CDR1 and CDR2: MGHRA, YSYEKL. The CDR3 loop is CASSQGGGLFVQPQHF. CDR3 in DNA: TGCGCCAGCAGCCAAGGTGGGGGACTCTTCGTTCAGCCCCAGCATTTT.

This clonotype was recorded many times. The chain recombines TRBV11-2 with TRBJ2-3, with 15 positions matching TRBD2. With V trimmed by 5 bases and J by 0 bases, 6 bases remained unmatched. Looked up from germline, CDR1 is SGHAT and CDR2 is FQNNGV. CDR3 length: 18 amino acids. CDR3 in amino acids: CASSGRTSGRDSTDTQYF. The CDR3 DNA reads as TGTGCCAGCAGCGGCCGGACTAGCGGGAGGGATAGCACAGATACGCAGTATTTT.

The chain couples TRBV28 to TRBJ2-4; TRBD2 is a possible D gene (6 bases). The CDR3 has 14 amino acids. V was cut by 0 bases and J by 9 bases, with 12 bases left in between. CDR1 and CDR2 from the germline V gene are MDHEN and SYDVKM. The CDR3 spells CASSLWGGGGIQYF. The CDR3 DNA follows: TGTGCCAGCAGTTTATGGGGGGGTGGCGGCATTCAGTACTTC.

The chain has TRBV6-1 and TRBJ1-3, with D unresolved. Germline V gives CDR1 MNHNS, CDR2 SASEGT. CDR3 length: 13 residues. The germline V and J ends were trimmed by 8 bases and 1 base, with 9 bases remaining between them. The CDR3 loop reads CASYGLSGNTIYF. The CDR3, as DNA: TGTGCCAGCTATGGCTTATCTGGAAACACCATATATTTT.

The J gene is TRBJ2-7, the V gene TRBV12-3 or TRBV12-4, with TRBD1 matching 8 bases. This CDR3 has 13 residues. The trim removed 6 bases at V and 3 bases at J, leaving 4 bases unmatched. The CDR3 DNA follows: TGTGCCAGCAGGGCGACAGGGGACTACGAGCAGTACTTC. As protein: CASRATGDYEQYF.

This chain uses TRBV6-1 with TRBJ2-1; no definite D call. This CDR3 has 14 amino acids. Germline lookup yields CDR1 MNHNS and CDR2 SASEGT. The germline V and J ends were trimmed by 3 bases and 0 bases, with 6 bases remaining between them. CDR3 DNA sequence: TGTGCCAGCAGTGACCTCAGCTCCTACAATGAGCAGTTCTTC. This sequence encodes CASSDLSSYNEQFF.

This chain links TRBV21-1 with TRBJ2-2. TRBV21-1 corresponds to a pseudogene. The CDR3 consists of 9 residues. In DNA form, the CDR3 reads TGTGCCAACACCGGGGAGCTGTTTTTT. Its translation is CANTGELFF.

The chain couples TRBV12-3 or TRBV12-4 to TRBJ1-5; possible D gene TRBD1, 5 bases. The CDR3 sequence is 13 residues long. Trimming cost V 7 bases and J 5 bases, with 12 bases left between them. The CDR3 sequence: CASKDSAHQPQHF. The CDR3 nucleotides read TGTGCCAGCAAAGACAGCGCCCATCAGCCCCAGCATTTT.

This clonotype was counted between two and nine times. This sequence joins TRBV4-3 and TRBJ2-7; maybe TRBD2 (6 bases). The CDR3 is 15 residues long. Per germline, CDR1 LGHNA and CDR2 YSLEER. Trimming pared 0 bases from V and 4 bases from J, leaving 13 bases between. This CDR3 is CASSQDVAGRYEQYF. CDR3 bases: TGCGCCAGCAGCCAAGACGTGGCGGGAAGGTACGAGCAGTACTTC.